The text below deals with one T cell receptor beta chain. Looked up from germline, CDR1 is SGHVS and CDR2 is FNYEAQ. The CDR3 is 16 amino acids. J lost 3 bases, V lost 6 bases, and 11 bases had no gene match. This sample is drawn from a study of OX40 agonist ivuxolimab in advanced cancers. This table comes from immunoSEQ multiplex PCR, and its TCRdb copy is limited to in-frame clones, with some not included. The table includes around 90,000 clones, roughly nine tenths detected once. The clonotype comes from an adult with an advanced solid tumor such as melanoma, head and neck, liver or kidney cancer. J is TRBJ2-5 and V is TRBV7-6, with 9 bases lining up with TRBD2. The sequenced sample was CD4+ or CD8+ T cells sorted from blood, obtained in a trial of the OX40 agonist ivuxolimab. The CDR3 sequence is CASRSTSGLSEETQYF. CDR3 DNA: TGTGCCAGCAGATCCACTAGCGGGCTCTCGGAAGAGACCCAGTACTTC.